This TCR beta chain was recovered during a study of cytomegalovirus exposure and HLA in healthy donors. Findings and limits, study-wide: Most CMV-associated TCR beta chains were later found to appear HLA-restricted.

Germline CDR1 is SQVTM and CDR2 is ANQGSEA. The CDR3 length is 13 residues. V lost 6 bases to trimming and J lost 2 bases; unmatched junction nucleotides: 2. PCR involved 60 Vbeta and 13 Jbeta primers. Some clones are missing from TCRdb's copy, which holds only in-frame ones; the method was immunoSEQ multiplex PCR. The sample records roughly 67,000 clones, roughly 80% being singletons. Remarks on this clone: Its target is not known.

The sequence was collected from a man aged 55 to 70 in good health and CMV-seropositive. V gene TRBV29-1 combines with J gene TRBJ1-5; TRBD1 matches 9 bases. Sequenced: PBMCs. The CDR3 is CSVGQGGNQPQHF. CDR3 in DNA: TGCAGCGTGGGACAGGGAGGCAATCAGCCCCAGCATTTT. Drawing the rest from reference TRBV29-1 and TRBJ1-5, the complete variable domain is SAVISQKPSRDICQRGTSLTIQCQVDSQVTMMFWYRQQPGQSLTLIATANQGSEATYESGFVIDKFPISRPNLTFSTLTVSNMSPEDSSIYLCSVGQGGNQPQHFGDGTRLSIL.